This TCR beta chain was observed in a study of blood T cell repertoires in COVID-19. Study-wide context: From the United States, Italy and Spain came samples of acute and convalescent COVID-19. T cells, B-cell-depleted T cells, or PBMCs supplied cDNA or gDNA.

Source study methods: Researchers report that nucleated cell counts were estimated from reference gene primer amplification. Sequenced by immunoSEQ multiplex PCR; TCRdb stores in-frame clones only, minus some. That table supplies the V and J calls and clone size; D and trimming were determined from the DNA. The sample yields 150,000 to 200,000 clones, over 85% seen once. Notes on this clone: The same CDR3 can be traced to other DNA sequences in this sample.

The CDR3 is 13 residues long. Germline CDR1 reads MNHEY; CDR2 reads SVGAGI. V was pared by 2 bases and J by 1 base, with 5 bases between. This TCR derives from a man in his sixties with active or convalescent COVID-19. The sample taken for sequencing was peripheral blood. The rearrangement joins TRBV6-5 to TRBJ1-1; possible D gene TRBD1, 5 bases. CDR3 loop: CASSYQGNTEAFF. CDR3 coding DNA: TGTGCCAGCAGTTACCAGGGGAACACTGAAGCTTTCTTT.